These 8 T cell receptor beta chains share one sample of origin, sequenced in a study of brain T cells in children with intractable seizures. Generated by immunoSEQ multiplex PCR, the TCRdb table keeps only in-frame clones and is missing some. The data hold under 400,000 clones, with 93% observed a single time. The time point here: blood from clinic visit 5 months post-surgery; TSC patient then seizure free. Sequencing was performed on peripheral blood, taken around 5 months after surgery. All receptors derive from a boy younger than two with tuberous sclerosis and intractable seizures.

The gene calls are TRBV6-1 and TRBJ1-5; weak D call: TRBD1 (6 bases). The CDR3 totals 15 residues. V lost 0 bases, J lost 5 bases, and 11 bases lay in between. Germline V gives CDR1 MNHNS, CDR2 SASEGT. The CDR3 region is CASSEAFGGHQPQHF. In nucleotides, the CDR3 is TGTGCCAGCAGTGAAGCATTCGGGGGGCATCAGCCCCAGCATTTT.

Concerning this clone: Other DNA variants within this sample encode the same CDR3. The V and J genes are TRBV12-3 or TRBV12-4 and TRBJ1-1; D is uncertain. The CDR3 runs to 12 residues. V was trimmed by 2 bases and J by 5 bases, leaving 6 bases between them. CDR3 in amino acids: CASSLTSTEAFF. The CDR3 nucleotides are TGTGCCAGCAGTTTAACATCGACTGAAGCTTTCTTT.

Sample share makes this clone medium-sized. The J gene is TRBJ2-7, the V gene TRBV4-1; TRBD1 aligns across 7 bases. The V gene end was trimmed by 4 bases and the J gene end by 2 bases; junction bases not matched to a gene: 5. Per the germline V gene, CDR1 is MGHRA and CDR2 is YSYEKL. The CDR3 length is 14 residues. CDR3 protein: CASSPSTGAYEQYF. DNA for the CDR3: TGCGCCAGCAGCCCGTCAACAGGGGCCTACGAGCAGTACTTC.

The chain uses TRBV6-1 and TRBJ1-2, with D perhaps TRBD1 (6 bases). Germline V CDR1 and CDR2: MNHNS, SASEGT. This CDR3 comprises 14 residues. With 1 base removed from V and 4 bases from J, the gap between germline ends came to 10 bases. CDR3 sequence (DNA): TGTGCCAGCAGTGAAGGGACAGAATTCTATGGCTACACCTTC. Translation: CASSEGTEFYGYTF.

CDR3 region: CASQDRGVGYTF. The CDR3, as DNA: TGTGCCAGTCAAGACAGGGGGGTTGGCTACACCTTC. This chain uses TRBV6-5 with TRBJ1-2, with 9 bases that match TRBD1. V dropped 9 bases and J dropped 7; count of bases not matched to a gene: 6. This CDR3 comprises 12 residues. Germline loops: CDR1 MNHEY, CDR2 SVGAGI.

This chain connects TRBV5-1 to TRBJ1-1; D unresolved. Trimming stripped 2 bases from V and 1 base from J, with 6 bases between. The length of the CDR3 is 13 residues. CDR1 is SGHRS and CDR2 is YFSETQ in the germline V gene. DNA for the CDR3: TGCGCCAGCAGCTTTTCGCAGAACACTGAAGCTTTCTTT. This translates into CASSFSQNTEAFF.

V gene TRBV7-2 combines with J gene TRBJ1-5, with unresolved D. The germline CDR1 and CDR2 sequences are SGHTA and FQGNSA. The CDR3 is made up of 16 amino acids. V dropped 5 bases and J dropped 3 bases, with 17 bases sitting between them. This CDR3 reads CASSHRDLGPNQPQHF. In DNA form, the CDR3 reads TGTGCCAGCAGCCACCGGGATCTAGGCCCCAATCAGCCCCAGCATTTT.

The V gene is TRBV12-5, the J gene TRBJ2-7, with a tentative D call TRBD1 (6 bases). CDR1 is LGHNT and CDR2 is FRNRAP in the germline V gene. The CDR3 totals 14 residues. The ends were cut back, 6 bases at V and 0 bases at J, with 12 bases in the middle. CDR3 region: CASGPHRDSYEQYF. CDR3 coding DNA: TGTGCTAGTGGCCCCCACAGGGACTCCTACGAGCAGTACTTC. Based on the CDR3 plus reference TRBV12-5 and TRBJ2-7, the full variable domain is DARVTQTPRHKVTEMGQEVTMRCQPILGHNTVFWYRQTMMQGLELLAYFRNRAPLDDSGMPKDRFSAEMPDATLATLKIQPSEPRDSAVYFCASGPHRDSYEQYFGPGTRLTVT.